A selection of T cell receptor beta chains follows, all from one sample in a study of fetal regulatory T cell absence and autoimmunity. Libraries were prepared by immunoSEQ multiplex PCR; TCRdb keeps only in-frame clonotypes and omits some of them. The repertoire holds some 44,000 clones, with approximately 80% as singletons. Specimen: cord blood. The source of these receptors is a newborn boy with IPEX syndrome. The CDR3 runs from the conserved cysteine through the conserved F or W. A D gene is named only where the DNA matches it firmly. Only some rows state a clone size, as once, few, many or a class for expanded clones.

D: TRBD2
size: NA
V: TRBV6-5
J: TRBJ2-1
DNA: TGTGCCAGCAGGGGGACTAGCGCCTACAATGAGCAGTTCTTC
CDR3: CASRGTSAYNEQFF

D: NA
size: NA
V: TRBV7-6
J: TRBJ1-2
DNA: TGTGCCAGCAGCTTAGCGGAAGGGGGTTATGGCTACACCTTC
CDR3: CASSLAEGGYGYTF

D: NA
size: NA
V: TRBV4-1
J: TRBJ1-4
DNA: TGCGCCAGCAGCCAAGATCTCGGACGAGCGGATGAAAAACTGTTTTTT
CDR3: CASSQDLGRADEKLFF

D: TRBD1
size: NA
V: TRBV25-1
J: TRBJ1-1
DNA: TGTGCCAGCAGATTTACAGGGGAGGGCACTGAAGCTTTCTTT
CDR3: CASRFTGEGTEAFF

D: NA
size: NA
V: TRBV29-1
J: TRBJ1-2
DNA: TGCAGCGTTGCCTTAGGTGACCTATCGTGGGGCTACACCTTC
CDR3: CSVALGDLSWGYTF

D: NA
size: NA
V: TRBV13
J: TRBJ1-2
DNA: TGTGCCAGCAGCTTGGGGACGCTTACCGACGGCTACACCTTC
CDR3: CASSLGTLTDGYTF

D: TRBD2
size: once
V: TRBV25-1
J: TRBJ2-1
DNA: TGTGCCAGCAGTTCGCCGGGGGGACCCAAAGAGCAGTTCTTC
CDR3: CASSSPGGPKEQFF

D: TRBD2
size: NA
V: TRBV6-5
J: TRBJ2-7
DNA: TGTGCCAGCAGCCCACTAGCGCCCCACTCCTACGAGCAGTACTTC
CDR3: CASSPLAPHSYEQYF

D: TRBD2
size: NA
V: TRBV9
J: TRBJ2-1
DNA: TGTGCCAGCAGCTTTGGACTAGCCTACAATGAGCAGTTCTTC
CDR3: CASSFGLAYNEQFF

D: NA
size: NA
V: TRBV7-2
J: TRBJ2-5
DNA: TGTGCCAGCAGCTTAGGAGGGGTAGCGATGGAGACCCAGTACTTC
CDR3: CASSLGGVAMETQYF

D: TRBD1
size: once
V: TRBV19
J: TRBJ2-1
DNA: TGTGCCAGTACCCGACAGGGGGCGGGAGGTTATAATGAGCAGTTCTTC
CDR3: CASTRQGAGGYNEQFF

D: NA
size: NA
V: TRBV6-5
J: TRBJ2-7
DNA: TGTGCCAGCAGTTACTCGGTCTCCGAGCAGTACTTC
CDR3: CASSYSVSEQYF

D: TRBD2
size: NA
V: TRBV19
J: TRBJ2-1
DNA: TGTGCCAGTAAGGAAGCGGGGCCTTTAGATGAGCAGTTCTTC
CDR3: CASKEAGPLDEQFF

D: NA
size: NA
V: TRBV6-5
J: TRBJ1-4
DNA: TGTGCCAGCAGGACGGCTGCAACTAATGAAAAACTGTTTTTT
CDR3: CASRTAATNEKLFF

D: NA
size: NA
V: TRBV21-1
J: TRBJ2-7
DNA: TGTGCCAGCAGCCAACGCAGGGGGCACGAGCAGTACTTC
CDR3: CASSQRRGHEQYF

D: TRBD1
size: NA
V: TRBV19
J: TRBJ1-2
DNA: TGTGCCAGTAGTATCGGACAGGGGAACTATGGCTACACCTTC
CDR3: CASSIGQGNYGYTF

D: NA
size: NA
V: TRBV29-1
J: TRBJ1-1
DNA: TGCAGCGTTGATCCGGGTGGGGGCACTGAAGCTTTCTTT
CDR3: CSVDPGGGTEAFF

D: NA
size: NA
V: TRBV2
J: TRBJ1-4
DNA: TGTGCCAGCAGTGAATTGGGGTCGGTCAGTCTCCTGTTTTTT
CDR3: CASSELGSVSLLFF

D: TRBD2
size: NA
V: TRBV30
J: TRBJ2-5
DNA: TGTGCCTGGAGCGCCGGGACTAGCGGGGGCCCGGAAGAGACCCAGTACTTC
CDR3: CAWSAGTSGGPEETQYF

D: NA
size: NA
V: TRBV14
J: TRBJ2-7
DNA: TGTGCCAGCAGCTTGAAGCTGGGTCCCTACGAGCAGTACTTC
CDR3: CASSLKLGPYEQYF

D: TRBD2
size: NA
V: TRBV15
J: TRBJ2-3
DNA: TGTGCCACCAGCAGCCTCTTACTAGCGGGAGCCCTGGCGATAGATACGCAGTATTTT
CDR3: CATSSLLLAGALAIDTQYF

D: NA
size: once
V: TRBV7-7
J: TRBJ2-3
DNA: TGTGCCAGCAGCTTAGGCCCCCGACCCATAGATACGCAGTATTTT
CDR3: CASSLGPRPIDTQYF

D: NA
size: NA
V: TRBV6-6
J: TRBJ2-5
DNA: TGTGCCAGCAGTTACTCGAGGAGAGAGACCCAGTACTTC
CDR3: CASSYSRRETQYF

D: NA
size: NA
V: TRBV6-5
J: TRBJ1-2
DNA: TGTGCCAGCAGTTACTCGTTCAGGGCGTGGTATGGCTACACCTTC
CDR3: CASSYSFRAWYGYTF

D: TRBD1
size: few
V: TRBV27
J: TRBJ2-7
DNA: TGTGCCAGCAGTTCCGGGACAGGGCCCTACGAGCAGTACTTC
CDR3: CASSSGTGPYEQYF

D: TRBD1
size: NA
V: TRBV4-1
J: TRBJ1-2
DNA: TGCGCCAGCAGCCAAGGACAGGGCGTTAACTATGGCTACACCTTC
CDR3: CASSQGQGVNYGYTF

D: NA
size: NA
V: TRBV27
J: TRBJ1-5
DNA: TGTGCCAGCAGTGTAAGATACAGACCCAATCAGCCCCAGCATTTT
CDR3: CASSVRYRPNQPQHF

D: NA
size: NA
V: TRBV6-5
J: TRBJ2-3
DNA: TGTGCCAGCAGTTACAGGAGGGCAGATACGCAGTATTTT
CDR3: CASSYRRADTQYF

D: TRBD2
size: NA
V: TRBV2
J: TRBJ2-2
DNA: TGTGCCAGCAGATTTGGGTTAGCGGGAGATAGCGGGGAGCTGTTTTTT
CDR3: CASRFGLAGDSGELFF

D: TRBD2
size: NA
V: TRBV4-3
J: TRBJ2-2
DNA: TGCGCCAGCAGCCGAGTGAGCGGGGGGGCCAGGGGGGAGCTGTTTTTT
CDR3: CASSRVSGGARGELFF

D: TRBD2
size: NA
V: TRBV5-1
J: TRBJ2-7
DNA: TGCGCCAGCAGCTTCACTAGCGACTCCTACGAGCAGTACTTC
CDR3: CASSFTSDSYEQYF

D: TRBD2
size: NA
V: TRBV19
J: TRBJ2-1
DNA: TGTGCCAGTAGTTCCCGGGTAGCGGGCTACAATGAGCAGTTCTTC
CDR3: CASSSRVAGYNEQFF

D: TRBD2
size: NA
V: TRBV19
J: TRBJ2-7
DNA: TGTGCCAGTAGTAGTAGCGGGGTGGACTACGAGCAGTACTTC
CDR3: CASSSSGVDYEQYF

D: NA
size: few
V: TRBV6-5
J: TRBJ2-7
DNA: TGTGCCAGCAGTTACGCCCCAGCGTACTACGAGCAGTACTTC
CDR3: CASSYAPAYYEQYF

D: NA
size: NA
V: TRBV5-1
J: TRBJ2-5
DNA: TGCGCCAGCAGCGCCGCGGTAGCTCAGGAGACCCAGTACTTC
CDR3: CASSAAVAQETQYF

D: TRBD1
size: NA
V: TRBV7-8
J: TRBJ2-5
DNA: TGTGCCAGCAGGTCACCGGACAGGGGCATGGAGACCCAGTACTTC
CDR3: CASRSPDRGMETQYF

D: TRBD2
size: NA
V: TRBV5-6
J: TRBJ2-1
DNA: TGTGCCAGCACCAAAGGGGTACTAGCGGGACCCGAGCAGTTCTTC
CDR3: CASTKGVLAGPEQFF

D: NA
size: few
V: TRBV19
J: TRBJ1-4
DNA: TGTGCCAGTAGTATTAGTTGGACATCCGAAAAACTGTTTTTT
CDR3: CASSISWTSEKLFF

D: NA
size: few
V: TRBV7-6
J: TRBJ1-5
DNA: TGTGCCAGCAGCTACAGGGAGGGCCAGCCCCAGCATTTT
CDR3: CASSYREGQPQHF

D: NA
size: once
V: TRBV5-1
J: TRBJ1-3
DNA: TGCGCCAGCAGCTTGGCCGGGTGGGAAGGAAACACCATATATTTT
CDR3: CASSLAGWEGNTIYF

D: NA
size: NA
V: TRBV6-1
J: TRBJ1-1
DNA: TGTGCCAGCAGTGGACCGGGACACCCAATGAACACTGAAGCTTTCTTT
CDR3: CASSGPGHPMNTEAFF

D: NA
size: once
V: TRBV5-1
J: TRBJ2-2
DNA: TGCGCCAGCAGCTCCGATCGAGGGGTCGGGGAGCTGTTTTTT
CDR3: CASSSDRGVGELFF

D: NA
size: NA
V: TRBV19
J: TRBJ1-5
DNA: TGTGCCAGTAGATCGCAGGTTAGCAATCAGCCCCAGCATTTT
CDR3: CASRSQVSNQPQHF

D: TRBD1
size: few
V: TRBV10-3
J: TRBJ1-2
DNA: TGTGCCATCGCTGGGGACAGGGGGAGACGAGGCTACACCTTC
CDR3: CAIAGDRGRRGYTF

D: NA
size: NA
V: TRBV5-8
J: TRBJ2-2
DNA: TGTGCCAGCAGCTTTGGTCAGGGGACCGGGGAGCTGTTTTTT
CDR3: CASSFGQGTGELFF

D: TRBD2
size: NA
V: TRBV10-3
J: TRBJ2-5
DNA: TGTGCCATCAGTGAGTTCGCCGGGACTAGCGGGGTGCTAGAGACCCAGTACTTC
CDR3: CAISEFAGTSGVLETQYF

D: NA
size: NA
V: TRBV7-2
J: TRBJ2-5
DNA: TGTGCCAGCAGCTTAGCAGGGGGGGAGACCCAGTACTTC
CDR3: CASSLAGGETQYF

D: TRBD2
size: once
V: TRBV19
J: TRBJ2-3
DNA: TGTGCCAGTAGTATCAACCGGGACTACACAGATACGCAGTATTTT
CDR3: CASSINRDYTDTQYF

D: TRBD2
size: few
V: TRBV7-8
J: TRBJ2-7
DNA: TGTGCCAGCAGCTTACTACTAGCGGGTGTCTACGAGCAGTACTTC
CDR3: CASSLLLAGVYEQYF

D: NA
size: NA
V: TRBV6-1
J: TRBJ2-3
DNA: TGTGCCAGCAGTGAAGCGCCTAGCGGCACAGATACGCAGTATTTT
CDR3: CASSEAPSGTDTQYF

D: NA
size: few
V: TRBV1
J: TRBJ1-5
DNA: TGCACCAGCAGTCCAGGGACAGGGAACAATCAGCCCCAGCATTTT
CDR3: CTSSPGTGNNQPQHF

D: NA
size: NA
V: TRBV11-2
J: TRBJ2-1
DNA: TGTGCCAGCAGCTTAGGGGGTTTCGAGCAGTTCTTC
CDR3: CASSLGGFEQFF

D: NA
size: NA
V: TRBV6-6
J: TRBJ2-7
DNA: TGTGCCAGCGGCCCCCCCGGCAGGGACGACGAGCAGTACTTC
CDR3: CASGPPGRDDEQYF

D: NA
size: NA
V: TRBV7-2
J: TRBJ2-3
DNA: TGTGCCAGCAGCTTAGCGGGGGGGCGAGATACGCAGTATTTT
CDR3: CASSLAGGRDTQYF

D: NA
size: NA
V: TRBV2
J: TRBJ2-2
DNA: TGTGCCAGCAGCTTAAGCGACACCGGGGAGCTGTTTTTT
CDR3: CASSLSDTGELFF

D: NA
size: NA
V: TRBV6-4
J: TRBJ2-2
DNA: TGTGCCAGCAGTGGCCTGGTCCGTCCCGGGGAGCTGTTTTTT
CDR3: CASSGLVRPGELFF

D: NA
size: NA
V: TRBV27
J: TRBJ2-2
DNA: TGTGCCAGCAGCCGCGGGGCCGGGGAGCTGTTTTTT
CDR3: CASSRGAGELFF

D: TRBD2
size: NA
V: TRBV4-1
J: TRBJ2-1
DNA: TGCGCCAGCAGCCAAGGGTTTGGCGGGAGGTTTTACAATGAGCAGTTCTTC
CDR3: CASSQGFGGRFYNEQFF